By proportion, the clone carrying this T cell receptor beta chain is medium-sized. Per germline, CDR1 DFQATT and CDR2 SNEGSKA (reference sequence). Trimming removed 4 bases from V and 5 bases from J; junction bases left unmatched: 11. The CDR3 runs to 16 residues. The sample originates from a study of CD8 T cells in ankylosing spondylitis. Libraries for TCR beta were made by quantitative 5'-RACE with molecular barcodes. TCRdb recomputed calls from the 5' RACE reads with MiXCR, one row per CDR3 protein. The sample has fewer than 200,000 distinct CDR3 sequences; about 18% are singletons. V gene TRBV20-1 combines with J gene TRBJ2-1; TRBD2 agrees at 10 bases. The receptor comes from a male donor aged 5 to 29 with ankylosing spondylitis or in good health (not recorded which). Sequences were obtained from blood, either unsorted or a sorted T cell fraction (not recorded which). The CDR3 is CSANRASGSGDNEQFF. The CDR3 bases are TGCAGTGCTAATCGGGCTAGCGGGAGTGGGGACAATGAGCAGTTCTTC.